This is a list of T cell receptor beta chains from one sample in a study of blood T cell repertoires in COVID-19. TCRdb keeps only in-frame clones here, not all; method: immunoSEQ multiplex PCR. The sample consists of 280,000 or so clones, 83% of them appearing once. Material for sequencing was peripheral blood. The receptors derive from a woman in her 50s who had recovered from COVID-19. Each CDR3 is given with its conserved first and last residue. A D gene is named only where the DNA matches it firmly. Only part of the rows carry a size: once, few, many, or a class if the clone is expanded.

size	V	J	D	CDR3	DNA
.	TRBV18	TRBJ2-7	.	CASSEGGSGGEQYF	TGTGCCAGCTCCGAGGGGGGGTCCGGAGGAGAGCAGTACTTC
.	TRBV11-2	TRBJ1-2	.	CASSSDLDTGLSGYTF	TGTGCCAGCAGCTCCGACCTAGATACAGGGTTAAGCGGCTACACCTTC
.	TRBV27	TRBJ2-3	.	CASSSPSPARSDTQYF	TGTGCCAGCAGTTCTCCAAGCCCCGCGAGGTCCGATACGCAGTATTTT
.	TRBV5-1	TRBJ1-2	TRBD1	CASSLEQGSGYTF	TGCGCCAGCAGCTTGGAACAGGGGAGTGGCTACACCTTC
.	TRBV6-1	TRBJ2-5	TRBD2	CASSDAWGTSSTQYF	TGTGCCAGCAGTGATGCGTGGGGGACTAGCTCCACCCAGTACTTC
.	TRBV5-4	TRBJ2-7	TRBD1	CASSGDRGYEQYF	TGTGCCAGCAGCGGTGACAGGGGGTACGAGCAGTACTTC
once	TRBV12-5	TRBJ2-2	.	CASGSGEAGELFF	TGTGCTAGTGGTTCCGGGGAGGCCGGGGAGCTGTTTTTT
.	TRBV14	TRBJ2-7	TRBD1	CASSQASVRTGVFEQYF	TGTGCCAGCAGCCAAGCGTCGGTACGGACAGGGGTATTCGAGCAGTACTTC
once	TRBV7-2	TRBJ2-1	TRBD2	CASSPREAGEQFF	TGTGCCAGCAGCCCCCGGGAGGCCGGAGAGCAGTTCTTC
.	TRBV4-3	TRBJ2-3	TRBD2	CASSQEGNSGGTDTQYF	TGCGCCAGCAGCCAAGAAGGAAATAGCGGGGGCACAGATACGCAGTATTTT
.	TRBV7-6	TRBJ2-5	TRBD2	CASSLSGGPNLETQYF	TGTGCCAGCAGCTTATCGGGGGGGCCTAATTTGGAGACCCAGTACTTC
.	TRBV9	TRBJ1-1	TRBD1	CASSPWTGGADTEAFF	TGTGCCAGCAGCCCATGGACAGGGGGCGCGGACACTGAAGCTTTCTTT
.	TRBV7-2	TRBJ2-2	.	CASSPWSGNTGELFF	TGTGCCAGCAGCCCCTGGAGCGGGAACACCGGGGAGCTGTTTTTT
.	TRBV14	TRBJ2-1	TRBD2	CASSQRTSGQSSYNEQFF	TGTGCCAGCAGCCAAAGGACTAGCGGGCAAAGCTCCTACAATGAGCAGTTCTTC
few	TRBV27	TRBJ2-7	TRBD1	CASSLSGRGLEQYF	TGTGCCAGCAGTTTATCGGGCAGGGGGCTCGAGCAGTACTTC
.	TRBV27	TRBJ2-1	.	CASSPRTTRIGYNEQFF	TGTGCCAGCAGTCCTCGGACAACCCGGATAGGGTACAATGAGCAGTTCTTC